Shown below are 11 T cell receptor beta chains from a single sample sequenced in a study of shared clonotypes between healthy human individuals. The protocol was immunoSEQ multiplex PCR, while the TCRdb copy is restricted to in-frame clones and leaves out a portion. The sample lists approximately 1,500,000 clones; roughly 96% were seen once. The sample comprised naive CD4+ T cells sorted from blood. This sample's subset: CD45RA+ positively selected. All receptors come from a man under 40 in good health.

The chain carries TRBV28 and TRBJ1-2; 7 bases align to TRBD1. V dropped 1 base and J dropped 6; count of bases not matched to a gene: 5. CDR1 and CDR2 (germline): MDHEN, SYDVKM. This CDR3 is built from 14 residues. Written as DNA, the CDR3 is TGTGCCAGCAGTTTATTGGGTGACAGGGATGGCTACACCTTC. It yields the protein CASSLLGDRDGYTF.

The chain combines TRBV11-1 with TRBJ2-7; 9 bases align to TRBD2. CDR3 length: 15 residues. V trimming: 1 base; J trimming: 1 base; junction bases outside the gene matches: 2. The germline CDR1 and CDR2 sequences are SGHAT and FQDESV (reference sequence). CDR3 protein: CASSLETSGSYEQYF. The CDR3 nucleotides are TGTGCCAGCAGCTTAGAAACTAGCGGGTCCTACGAGCAGTACTTC.

On this clone itself: Other DNA sequences in this specimen translate into the identical CDR3. The chain recombines TRBV7-9 with TRBJ1-1; D possibly corresponds to TRBD1 (6 bases). Germline V gene sequence: CDR1 SEHNR, CDR2 FQNEAQ (reference sequence). The CDR3 runs 13 residues. V dropped 5 bases and J dropped 1 base, with 8 bases sitting between them. CDR3 protein: CASSPTGNTEAFF. The CDR3 nucleotides read TGTGCCAGCAGCCCGACAGGGAACACTGAAGCTTTCTTT.

V gene TRBV27 combines with J gene TRBJ2-5, with 8 bases matching TRBD2. Germline V gene lookup returns CDR1 MNHEY and CDR2 SMNVEV (reference sequence). V lost 6 bases, J lost 0 bases, and 15 bases stayed unmatched. This CDR3 comprises 18 residues. The CDR3 DNA is TGTGCCAGCAGACCAACTAGCGGAAGTCTCAAGTACCAAGAGACCCAGTACTTC. Protein product: CASRPTSGSLKYQETQYF.

This chain connects TRBV14 to TRBJ2-7, with D uncertain. The CDR3 contains 16 residues. With 1 base removed from V and 3 bases from J, the gap between germline ends came to 16 bases. Germline V CDR1 and CDR2: SGHDN, FVKESK. CDR3 protein: CASSQARWADIYEQYF. As DNA, the CDR3 is TGTGCCAGCAGCCAAGCTCGGTGGGCAGATATCTACGAGCAGTACTTC.

The rearrangement joins TRBV5-1 to TRBJ2-1; TRBD2 aligns across 10 bases. The V gene's germline CDR1 is SGHRS and CDR2 YFSETQ. The CDR3 is made up of 15 amino acids. The V and J ends lost 3 bases and 4 bases, in that order; junction bases with no gene match: 4. CDR3 protein: CASSYSTSGYNEQFF. CDR3 bases: TGCGCCAGCAGCTACTCGACTAGCGGGTACAATGAGCAGTTCTTC.

This clone was observed a single time. V usage is TRBV15 and J usage is TRBJ2-7; 10 bases are shared with TRBD2. With 3 bases clipped from V and 6 bases from J, the junction kept 8 bases outside the gene matches. Germline V gene sequence: CDR1 LNHNV, CDR2 YYDKDF (reference sequence). CDR3 size: 15 residues. CDR3 residues: CATSRQTSGAVEQYF. In DNA form, the CDR3 reads TGTGCCACCAGCAGGCAAACTAGCGGGGCCGTCGAGCAGTACTTC.

With regard to this clone: The same CDR3 is also encoded by other DNA sequences in this sample. The J gene is TRBJ2-3, the V gene TRBV29-1; D possibly corresponds to TRBD2 (5 bases). V was cut by 4 bases and J by 6 bases, with 8 bases left in between. Germline loops: CDR1 SQVTM, CDR2 ANQGSEA. The CDR3 is made up of 11 amino acids. CDR3 in DNA: TGCAGCGTTGGAGGGTCCGATACGCAGTATTTT. It specifies CSVGGSDTQYF.

The chain recombines TRBV30 with TRBJ2-7; TRBD1 matches 9 bases. The CDR3 extends over 19 amino acids. The junction had 18 bases not matched to a gene; V was cut back by 1 base and J by 2 bases. Germline lookup yields CDR1 GTSNPN and CDR2 SVGIG (reference sequence). The chain's CDR3 is CAWSALTGQGLISAYEQYF. The CDR3 DNA reads TGTGCCTGGAGTGCGTTAACGGGACAGGGTTTAATCAGTGCCTACGAGCAGTACTTC.

The rearrangement joins TRBV6-6 to TRBJ1-3, with 8 bases lining up with TRBD1. The junction had 4 bases not matched to a gene; V was cut back by 6 bases and J by 0 bases. The germline V gene has CDR1 MNHNY and CDR2 SVGAGI (reference sequence). The CDR3 covers 15 residues. CDR3 nucleotide sequence: TGTGCCAGCAGCCAACAGGGGGGCTCTGGAAACACCATATATTTT. Translated, it gives CASSQQGGSGNTIYF.

The count of this clone is one. The chain links TRBV19 to TRBJ2-3; D might be TRBD2 (6 bases). Germline V gene lookup returns CDR1 LNHDA and CDR2 SQIVND (reference sequence). CDR3 length equals 14 residues. V was pared by 7 bases and J by 2 bases, with 13 bases between. The chain's CDR3 is CASKLADLTDTQYF. The CDR3 DNA sequence: TGTGCCAGTAAATTAGCGGACCTCACAGATACGCAGTATTTT.